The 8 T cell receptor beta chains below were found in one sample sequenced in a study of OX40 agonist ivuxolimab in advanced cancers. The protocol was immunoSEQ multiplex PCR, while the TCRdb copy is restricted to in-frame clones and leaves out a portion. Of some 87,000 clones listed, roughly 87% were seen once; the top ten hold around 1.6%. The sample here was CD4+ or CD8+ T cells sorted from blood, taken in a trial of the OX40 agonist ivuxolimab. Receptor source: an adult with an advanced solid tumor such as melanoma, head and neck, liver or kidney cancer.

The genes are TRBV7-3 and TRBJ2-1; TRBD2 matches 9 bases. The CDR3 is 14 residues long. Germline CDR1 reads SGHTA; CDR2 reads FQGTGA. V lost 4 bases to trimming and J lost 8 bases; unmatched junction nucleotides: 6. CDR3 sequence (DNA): TGTGCCAGCAGCTCCGGACTAGCGTTCGATGAGCAGTTCTTC. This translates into CASSSGLAFDEQFF.

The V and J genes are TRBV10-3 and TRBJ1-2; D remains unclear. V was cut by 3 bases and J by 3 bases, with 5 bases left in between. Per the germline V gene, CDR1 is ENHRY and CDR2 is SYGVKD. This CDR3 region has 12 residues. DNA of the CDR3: TGTGCCATCAGTGAAACTTACTATGGCTACACCTTC. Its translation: CAISETYYGYTF.

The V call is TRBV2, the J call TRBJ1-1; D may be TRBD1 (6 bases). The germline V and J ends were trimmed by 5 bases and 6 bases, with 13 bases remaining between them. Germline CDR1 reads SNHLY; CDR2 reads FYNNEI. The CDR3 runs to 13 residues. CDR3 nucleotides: TGTGCCAGCAGTCTGGACAGAGAGGCTGAAGCTTTCTTT. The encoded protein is CASSLDREAEAFF.

The CDR3 DNA sequence: TGTGCCAGCACCAAGCCGGGACTAGCGGGAGTATCAGATACGCAGTATTTT. It specifies CASTKPGLAGVSDTQYF. J is TRBJ2-3 and V is TRBV2; 14 bases agree with TRBD2. Trimming took 7 bases from V and 4 from J; bases not matched to a gene: 10. The germline gives CDR1 SNHLY, CDR2 FYNNEI. This CDR3 is built from 17 residues.

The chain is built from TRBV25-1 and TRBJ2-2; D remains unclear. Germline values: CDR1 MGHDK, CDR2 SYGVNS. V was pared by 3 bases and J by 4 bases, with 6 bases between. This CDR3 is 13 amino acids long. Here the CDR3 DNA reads TGTGCCAGCAGTGACCCCCCCACCGGGGAGCTGTTTTTT. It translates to CASSDPPTGELFF.

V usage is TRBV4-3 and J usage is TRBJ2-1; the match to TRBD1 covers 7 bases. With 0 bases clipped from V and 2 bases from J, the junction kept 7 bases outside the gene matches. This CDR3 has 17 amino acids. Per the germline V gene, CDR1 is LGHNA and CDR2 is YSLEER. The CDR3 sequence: CASSQEPGQVTYNEQFF. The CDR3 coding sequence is TGCGCCAGCAGCCAAGAACCCGGACAGGTGACCTACAATGAGCAGTTCTTC.

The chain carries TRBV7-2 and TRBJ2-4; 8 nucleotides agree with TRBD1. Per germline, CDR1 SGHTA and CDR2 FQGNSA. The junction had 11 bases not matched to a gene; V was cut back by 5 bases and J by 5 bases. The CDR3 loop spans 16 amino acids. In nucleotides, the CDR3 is TGTGCCAGCAGCCCCGGACAGGGTATTAGGGAAAACATTCAGTACTTC. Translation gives CASSPGQGIRENIQYF. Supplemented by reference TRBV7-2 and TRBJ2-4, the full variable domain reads GAGVSQSPSNKVTEKGKDVELRCDPISGHTALYWYRQSLGQGLEFLIYFQGNSAPDKSGLPSDRFSAERTGGSVSTLTIQRTQQEDSAVYLCASSPGQGIRENIQYFGAGTRLSVL.

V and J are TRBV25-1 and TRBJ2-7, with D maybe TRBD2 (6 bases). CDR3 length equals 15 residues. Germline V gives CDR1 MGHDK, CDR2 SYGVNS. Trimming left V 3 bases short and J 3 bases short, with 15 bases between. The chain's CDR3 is CASSDPAGEVYEQYF. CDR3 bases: TGTGCCAGCAGTGACCCGGCCGGGGAGGTCTACGAGCAGTACTTC.